This T cell receptor (beta chain) is drawn from a study of CD8+ T cells in alopecia areata. It was cDNA, reverse transcribed from extracted RNA, that served as the sequencing template. The repertoire was sequenced with immunoSEQ multiplex PCR; TCRdb's copy has only in-frame clones and lacks some. This table has under 200,000 clones, roughly 65% appearing once. Treatment indicated: oral pan-JAK inhibitor, 5-10 mg twice daily. Trimming shortened V by 8 bases and J by 0 bases, and 8 bases separated the two germline ends. Germline V CDR1 and CDR2: GTSNPN, SVGIG (reference sequence). The CDR3 length is 13 residues.

The J gene is TRBJ1-6, the V gene TRBV30; D unresolved. The sequence derives from a human donor with alopecia areata. This specimen consisted of CD4+ T cells sorted from blood, obtained at week 4, from a patient treated with tofacitinib. CDR3 amino acids: CAGESSYNSPLHF. CDR3 nucleotides: TGTGCCGGTGAAAGCTCCTATAATTCACCCCTCCACTTT.